The clone carrying this T cell receptor (beta chain) showed up just a few times. Its antigen is unknown. Investigators took approximately 9.4 milliliters of peripheral blood from every donor. These data come from a study of blood T cells in healthy people across ages. Whole-study results and caveats: Observed TCR beta diversity per million T cells went down as age went up. This fall followed a roughly linear course with age.

Next came a second PCR, run for about 6 to 12 cycles, which used a sample-barcoded 5' primer along with a J-beta primer mix. TCRdb fed the 5' RACE reads into MiXCR, producing one record per CDR3 protein. This repertoire shows under 2,000,000 distinct CDR3 sequences, 49% found once; its top ten account for less than 2.5%. Germline-derived CDR1 and CDR2 are LGHNA and YSLEER. This CDR3 region has 17 residues. V was shortened by 0 bases and J by 1 base, with 13 bases between the two germline ends. The J gene is TRBJ2-1, the V gene TRBV4-3; D is tentatively TRBD1 or TRBD2 (5 bases each). What was sequenced was blood. The receptor was derived from a woman aged 40 to 50 in good health. CDR3 sequence (DNA): TGCGCCAGCAGCCAAGACTGGGGCGAGGGGTCCTACAATGAGCAGTTCTTC. Protein sequence: CASSQDWGEGSYNEQFF.